A selection of T cell receptor beta chains follows, all from one sample in a study of blood T cell repertoires in COVID-19. The assay was immunoSEQ multiplex PCR, and TCRdb's table has in-frame clones only and misses some. This sample carries a few hundred thousand clones, 70% to 90% of them seen once, and the ten largest clones take around 2.1%. Input material: PBMCs or T cells enriched from blood (not recorded which). The receptors stem from a man aged 25-45 years who had recovered from COVID-19. The CDR3 runs from the conserved cysteine through the conserved F or W. A D gene is named only where the DNA matches it firmly. Clone size, where shown, is once, few, many, or a class for clones that have expanded.

V gene: TRBV7-2
J gene: TRBJ1-2
clone size: -
D gene: -
CDR3 DNA: TGTGCCAGCAGGAATCAGGGCAACTATGGCTACACCTTC
CDR3 protein: CASRNQGNYGYTF

V gene: TRBV4-1
J gene: TRBJ2-2
clone size: -
D gene: TRBD1
CDR3 DNA: TGCGCCAGCAGCCCGTGGACAGGGGTCAGCGGGGAGCTGTTTTTT
CDR3 protein: CASSPWTGVSGELFF

V gene: TRBV3-1/TRBV3-2
J gene: TRBJ1-2
clone size: -
D gene: -
CDR3 DNA: TGTGCCAGCAGCCAGGGGCAGGTGGCGAACGGCTACACCTTC
CDR3 protein: CASSQGQVANGYTF

V gene: TRBV18
J gene: TRBJ1-1
clone size: -
D gene: -
CDR3 DNA: TGTGCCAGCTCACCACAGGGGGAGAACACTGAAGCTTTCTTT
CDR3 protein: CASSPQGENTEAFF

V gene: TRBV9
J gene: TRBJ1-2
clone size: once
D gene: -
CDR3 DNA: TGTGCCAGCAGCGCGGAGGGGTTCGCTAACTATGGCTACACCTTC
CDR3 protein: CASSAEGFANYGYTF

V gene: TRBV3-1/TRBV3-2
J gene: TRBJ2-1
clone size: -
D gene: TRBD2
CDR3 DNA: TGTGCCAGCAGCCCCGGGACTAGCGGCCTCCAGTTCTTC
CDR3 protein: CASSPGTSGLQFF

V gene: TRBV5-1
J gene: TRBJ1-2
clone size: -
D gene: TRBD1
CDR3 DNA: TGCGCCAGCAGCGGAAGGGACAGGGGCAGTTATGGCTACACCTTC
CDR3 protein: CASSGRDRGSYGYTF

V gene: TRBV28
J gene: TRBJ2-7
clone size: -
D gene: TRBD1
CDR3 DNA: TGTGCCAGTGTCGATTCGCCGGGACAGGGCTCCTACGAGCAGTACTTC
CDR3 protein: CASVDSPGQGSYEQYF

V gene: TRBV9
J gene: TRBJ2-3
clone size: -
D gene: TRBD1
CDR3 DNA: TGTGCCAGCAGTGAAGGGACAGGGGGCTACGATACGCAGTATTTT
CDR3 protein: CASSEGTGGYDTQYF

V gene: TRBV21-1
J gene: TRBJ2-7
clone size: -
D gene: -
CDR3 DNA: TGTGCCAGCAGCAAGGGTCGAGGCTGTAGCCACGAGCAGTACTTC
CDR3 protein: CASSKGRGCSHEQYF

V gene: TRBV5-1
J gene: TRBJ1-1
clone size: few
D gene: -
CDR3 DNA: TGCGCCAGCAGCTTGGGTAGCGTAGATACTGAAGCTTTCTTT
CDR3 protein: CASSLGSVDTEAFF

V gene: TRBV2
J gene: TRBJ1-6
clone size: few
D gene: -
CDR3 DNA: TGTGCCAGCAGTTACAGGTCTGATTCACCCCTCCACTTT
CDR3 protein: CASSYRSDSPLHF

V gene: TRBV2
J gene: TRBJ1-2
clone size: -
D gene: -
CDR3 DNA: TGTGCCAGCAAAAGGCAGGCTCTACTAGACTATGGCTACACCTTC
CDR3 protein: CASKRQALLDYGYTF

V gene: TRBV11-2
J gene: TRBJ1-2
clone size: -
D gene: -
CDR3 DNA: TGTGCCAGCAGCTTAGTCTACAGGGATTCTAACTATGGCTACACCTTC
CDR3 protein: CASSLVYRDSNYGYTF

V gene: TRBV5-1
J gene: TRBJ2-5
clone size: -
D gene: -
CDR3 DNA: TGCGCCAGCAGCCCAGGGACTTCCCAAGAGACCCAGTACTTC
CDR3 protein: CASSPGTSQETQYF

V gene: TRBV5-1
J gene: TRBJ1-4
clone size: -
D gene: TRBD1
CDR3 DNA: TGCGCCAGCAGGACGGGACAGTATAATGAAAAACTGTTTTTT
CDR3 protein: CASRTGQYNEKLFF

V gene: TRBV30
J gene: TRBJ1-4
clone size: few
D gene: -
CDR3 DNA: TGTGCCTGGAGTGTAGAGCCTCATGAGAAACTGTTTTTT
CDR3 protein: CAWSVEPHEKLFF

V gene: TRBV20-1
J gene: TRBJ1-1
clone size: once
D gene: -
CDR3 DNA: TGCAGTGCTAGTAGCCCTCCAGGGTCGTACACTGAAGCTTTCTTT
CDR3 protein: CSASSPPGSYTEAFF

V gene: TRBV19
J gene: TRBJ2-7
clone size: -
D gene: TRBD1
CDR3 DNA: TGTGCCAGTAGGAGGGGGCGAGGGTCCTACGAGCAGTACTTC
CDR3 protein: CASRRGRGSYEQYF

V gene: TRBV6-5
J gene: TRBJ1-5
clone size: -
D gene: -
CDR3 DNA: TGTGCCAGCAGACGGACAGCTCATAGCAATCAGCCCCAGCATTTT
CDR3 protein: CASRRTAHSNQPQHF

V gene: TRBV3-1/TRBV3-2
J gene: TRBJ1-4
clone size: -
D gene: -
CDR3 DNA: TGTGCCAGCAGCCACAGGGTTGGGTTACTGTTTTTT
CDR3 protein: CASSHRVGLLFF

V gene: TRBV5-4
J gene: TRBJ1-2
clone size: few
D gene: -
CDR3 DNA: TGTGCCAGCAGCTTGGTGTCAGGTCCCAACTATGGCTACACCTTC
CDR3 protein: CASSLVSGPNYGYTF

V gene: TRBV2
J gene: TRBJ1-6
clone size: -
D gene: TRBD1
CDR3 DNA: TGTGCCAGCAGTGAAGGACAGGGGAATAATTCACCCCTCCACTTT
CDR3 protein: CASSEGQGNNSPLHF

V gene: TRBV15
J gene: TRBJ1-4
clone size: -
D gene: TRBD1
CDR3 DNA: TGTGCCACCAGCAGATTCGGACAGGGGAATGAAAAACTGTTTTTT
CDR3 protein: CATSRFGQGNEKLFF

V gene: TRBV6-5
J gene: TRBJ1-2
clone size: many
D gene: TRBD1
CDR3 DNA: TGTGCCAGCAGTAGGACAGGGGGAGGTTCCGGCTACACCTTC
CDR3 protein: CASSRTGGGSGYTF

V gene: TRBV9
J gene: TRBJ2-1
clone size: -
D gene: -
CDR3 DNA: TGTGCCAGCAGCGGGGGCAGGGGTTACAATGAGCAGTTCTTC
CDR3 protein: CASSGGRGYNEQFF

V gene: TRBV7-5
J gene: TRBJ2-5
clone size: few
D gene: -
CDR3 DNA: TGTGCCATGGGGGGGTGGGAGACCCAGTACTTC
CDR3 protein: CAMGGWETQYF

V gene: TRBV18
J gene: TRBJ2-7
clone size: -
D gene: TRBD1
CDR3 DNA: TGTGCCAGCTCACCCCCGGGACAGGGCTACGAGCAGTACTTC
CDR3 protein: CASSPPGQGYEQYF

V gene: TRBV29-1
J gene: TRBJ2-3
clone size: -
D gene: TRBD1
CDR3 DNA: TGCAGCGCGAGAGGGACAGGGGGCACAGATACGCAGTATTTT
CDR3 protein: CSARGTGGTDTQYF

V gene: TRBV24-1
J gene: TRBJ1-1
clone size: -
D gene: -
CDR3 DNA: TGTGCCACCAGTGGCCAGGACAGAAGGAACACTGAAGCTTTCTTT
CDR3 protein: CATSGQDRRNTEAFF

V gene: TRBV5-6
J gene: TRBJ2-2
clone size: -
D gene: -
CDR3 DNA: TGTGCCAGCAGCGGTCGCCGGGGGACGCCCTGGAGCGGGGAGCTGTTTTTT
CDR3 protein: CASSGRRGTPWSGELFF

V gene: TRBV19
J gene: TRBJ2-7
clone size: -
D gene: -
CDR3 DNA: TGTGCCAGTAGTATCGGTATCCAGGGGTGGGACGAGCAGTACTTC
CDR3 protein: CASSIGIQGWDEQYF

V gene: TRBV30
J gene: TRBJ2-7
clone size: -
D gene: -
CDR3 DNA: TGTGCCTATACCCCGGGCTCCTACGAGCAGTACTTC
CDR3 protein: CAYTPGSYEQYF

V gene: TRBV10-3
J gene: TRBJ2-7
clone size: -
D gene: -
CDR3 DNA: TGTGCCATCAGTGAGCCGGGGAAGGTCCACGAGCAGTACTTC
CDR3 protein: CAISEPGKVHEQYF

V gene: TRBV24-1
J gene: TRBJ1-2
clone size: -
D gene: -
CDR3 DNA: TGTGCCACCAGTGACCCGGGACATAACTATGGCTACACCTTC
CDR3 protein: CATSDPGHNYGYTF

V gene: TRBV19
J gene: TRBJ1-5
clone size: once
D gene: -
CDR3 DNA: TGTGCCAGTAAAGGGGAAGGCAATCAGCCCCAGCATTTT
CDR3 protein: CASKGEGNQPQHF

V gene: TRBV5-6
J gene: TRBJ2-3
clone size: -
D gene: -
CDR3 DNA: TGTGCCAGCAGCTTGTTTTACACAGATACGCAGTATTTT
CDR3 protein: CASSLFYTDTQYF

V gene: TRBV6-1
J gene: TRBJ2-1
clone size: -
D gene: -
CDR3 DNA: TGTGCCAGCAGTGAGCAGGGCCAAACTGAGCAGTTCTTC
CDR3 protein: CASSEQGQTEQFF

V gene: TRBV11-2
J gene: TRBJ2-4
clone size: -
D gene: TRBD1
CDR3 DNA: TGTGCCAGCAGCTTAAACCTGGGACAGAGGGGAGCCATTCAGTACTTC
CDR3 protein: CASSLNLGQRGAIQYF

V gene: TRBV9
J gene: TRBJ2-3
clone size: -
D gene: -
CDR3 DNA: TGTGCCAGCAGCCCCCGAGGGGGGGCGGGCACAGATACGCAGTATTTT
CDR3 protein: CASSPRGGAGTDTQYF

V gene: TRBV9
J gene: TRBJ1-6
clone size: -
D gene: TRBD1
CDR3 DNA: TGTGCCAGCAGCGATCGACAGGGTCTTAATTCACCCCTCCACTTT
CDR3 protein: CASSDRQGLNSPLHF